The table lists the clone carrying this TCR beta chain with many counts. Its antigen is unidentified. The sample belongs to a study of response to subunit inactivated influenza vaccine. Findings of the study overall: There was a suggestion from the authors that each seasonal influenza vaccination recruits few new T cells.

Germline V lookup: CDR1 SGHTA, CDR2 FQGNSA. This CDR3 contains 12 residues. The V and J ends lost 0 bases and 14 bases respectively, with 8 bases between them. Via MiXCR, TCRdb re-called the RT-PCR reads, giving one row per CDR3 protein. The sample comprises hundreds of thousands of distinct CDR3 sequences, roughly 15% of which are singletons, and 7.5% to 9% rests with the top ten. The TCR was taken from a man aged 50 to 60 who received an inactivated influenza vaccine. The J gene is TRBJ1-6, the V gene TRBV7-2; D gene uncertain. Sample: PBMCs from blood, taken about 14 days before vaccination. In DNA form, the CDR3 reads TGTGCCAGCAGCTTAGCGGGTGGATCCCTCCACTTT. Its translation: CASSLAGGSLHF. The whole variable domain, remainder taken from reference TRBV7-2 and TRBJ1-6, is GAGVSQSPSNKVTEKGKDVELRCDPISGHTALYWYRQSLGQGLEFLIYFQGNSAPDKSGLPSDRFSAERTGGSVSTLTIQRTQQEDSAVYLCASSLAGGSLHFGNGTRLTVT.